The 16 T cell receptor beta chains given below trace back to one sample, sequenced in a study of cytomegalovirus exposure and HLA in healthy donors. Both 60 Vbeta primers and 13 Jbeta primers went into the PCR. Measured with immunoSEQ multiplex PCR; TCRdb has only the in-frame clones, and not every one. The sample records 100,000 to 150,000 clones, 82% being singletons. Specimen: PBMCs. These receptors were taken from a woman aged 50 to 60 in good health and CMV-seropositive.

The V and J genes are TRBV5-1 and TRBJ2-3; 7 bases match TRBD2. V shed 7 bases and J 11 bases; nucleotides not matched to a gene: 16. Germline loops: CDR1 SGHRS, CDR2 YFSETQ. The length of the CDR3 is 14 residues. The DNA of the CDR3 is TGCGCCAGCTCTTCTAGCGGATTACCCATGGAGCAGTATTTT. Protein: CASSSSGLPMEQYF.

The V call is TRBV6-5, the J call TRBJ1-1; maybe TRBD1 (6 bases). Germline V lookup: CDR1 MNHEY, CDR2 SVGAGI. The length of the CDR3 is 14 residues. Trimming shortened V by 6 bases and J by 0 bases, and 11 bases separated the two germline ends. The CDR3 is CASRADSLNTEAFF. CDR3 coding DNA: TGTGCCAGCAGAGCGGACAGTCTGAACACTGAAGCTTTCTTT.

The table lists this clone with a few counts. This sequence joins TRBV6-5 and TRBJ1-6, with D maybe TRBD1 (6 bases). V lost 5 bases and J 6 bases, leaving 11 bases between the germline ends. CDR1 is MNHEY, CDR2 SVGAGI, per germline. The CDR3 extends over 14 amino acids. The CDR3 protein is CASSPGQINSPLHF. Written as DNA, the CDR3 is TGTGCCAGCAGTCCAGGACAGATTAATTCACCCCTCCACTTT.

The V and J genes are TRBV10-3 and TRBJ2-1, with 11 bases that match TRBD2. V shed 4 bases and J 9 bases; nucleotides not matched to a gene: 11. The germline gives CDR1 ENHRY, CDR2 SYGVKD. The CDR3 is made up of 16 amino acids. This CDR3 reads CAISGTLAGGDGEQFF. CDR3 nucleotide sequence: TGTGCCATCAGTGGAACCTTAGCGGGGGGGGATGGTGAGCAGTTCTTC.

The chain joins TRBV28 to TRBJ1-5; no clear D gene. This CDR3 comprises 17 residues. Germline CDR1 reads MDHEN; CDR2 reads SYDVKM. Deletions cut 6 bases from V and 1 base from J, with 19 bases between. CDR3 bases: TGTGCCAGCAGCAATACCGACACCGCAAGGAGCAATCAGCCCCAGCATTTT. Amino acids: CASSNTDTARSNQPQHF.

In nucleotides, the CDR3 is TGTGCCAGCAGTGGAAGGACAGCTAACTATGGCTACACCTTC. Translated, it gives CASSGRTANYGYTF. The chain joins TRBV6-1 to TRBJ1-2; D is perhaps TRBD1 (6 bases). The germline V gene encodes CDR1 MNHNS and CDR2 SASEGT. The CDR3 runs 14 residues. The V and J ends lost 4 bases and 0 bases respectively, with 9 bases between them.

This clone is a singleton in its sample. The chain employs TRBV18 and TRBJ1-4; TRBD1 is a possible D gene (5 bases). The CDR3 runs to 16 residues. The germline CDR1 and CDR2 sequences are KGHSH and LQKENI. Deletions cut 3 bases from V and 3 bases from J, with 14 bases between. The CDR3 DNA follows: TGTGCCAGCTCACCTTTTGATGGGGCCTCTAATGAAAAACTGTTTTTT. This codes for CASSPFDGASNEKLFF.

V gene TRBV6-5 combines with J gene TRBJ2-7, with D tentatively TRBD2 (5 bases). The CDR3 totals 15 residues. Trimming took off 6 bases at V and 1 base at J, with 16 bases between the two ends. The V gene's germline CDR1 is MNHEY and CDR2 SVGAGI. CDR3 amino acids: CASSYSGPPSYEQYF. CDR3 DNA: TGTGCCAGCAGCTACAGCGGACCACCTTCCTACGAGCAGTACTTC.

J is TRBJ2-3 and V is TRBV5-1; a weak D match, TRBD2 (5 bases). The germline gives CDR1 SGHRS, CDR2 YFSETQ. Deletions cut 2 bases from V and 5 bases from J, with 18 bases between. This CDR3 spans 16 amino acids. CDR3 sequence reads: CASSLSHGLSRDTQYF. The CDR3 bases are TGCGCCAGCAGCTTATCACATGGACTCTCCCGAGATACGCAGTATTTT.

V is TRBV6-5 and J is TRBJ2-7; 9 nucleotides line up with TRBD1. V lost 7 bases, J lost 2 bases, and 9 bases stayed unmatched. The CDR3 runs to 15 residues. Germline-derived CDR1 and CDR2 are MNHEY and SVGAGI. The CDR3 loop is CASTRPGTGTYEQYF. CDR3 nucleotides: TGTGCCAGCACAAGGCCTGGGACAGGGACCTACGAGCAGTACTTC.

V gene TRBV25-1 combines with J gene TRBJ2-5, with a possible D match to TRBD2 (6 bases). Near its end, the DNA agrees better with TRBJ2-7, so the J call may be wrong. From germline, CDR1 is MGHDK and CDR2 SYGVNS. The CDR3 covers 14 residues. CDR3 sequence: CASSPPSGVYEQYF. Here the CDR3 DNA reads TGTGCCAGCAGCCCCCCGTCGGGGGTCTACGAGCAGTACTTC.

This clone was detected only once. The chain uses TRBV12-5 and TRBJ2-5; D unclear. Deletions cut 2 bases from V and 5 bases from J, with 9 bases between. The CDR3 runs 13 residues. CDR1 and CDR2 from the germline V gene are LGHNT and FRNRAP. The CDR3 sequence: CASGLPPRETQYF. CDR3 nucleotides: TGTGCTAGTGGTTTGCCCCCGAGGGAGACCCAGTACTTC.

The CDR3 loop is CANPGPGGWKNQPQHF. As DNA, the CDR3 is TGTGCCAACCCCGGGCCCGGGGGGTGGAAGAATCAGCCCCAGCATTTT. This chain links TRBV27 with TRBJ1-5, with D possibly TRBD1 on 5 matching bases. Trimming pared 10 bases from V and 4 bases from J, leaving 23 bases between. This CDR3 has 16 residues. The germline V gene has CDR1 MNHEY and CDR2 SMNVEV (reference sequence).

V gene TRBV19 combines with J gene TRBJ1-4; weak D call: TRBD1 (5 bases). The CDR3 is made up of 16 amino acids. With 9 bases removed from V and 3 bases from J, the gap between germline ends came to 20 bases. Germline loops: CDR1 LNHDA, CDR2 SQIVND (reference sequence). DNA for the CDR3: TGTGCCAGCGGGACGGGAGCGAGCGAGGCTAATGAAAAACTGTTTTTT. Its protein is CASGTGASEANEKLFF.

The genes are TRBV6-4 and TRBJ1-2; D remains ambiguous. The CDR3 contains 14 residues. Trimming took 1 base from V and 3 from J, leaving 9 bases between them. CDR1 is MRHNA, CDR2 SNTAGT, per germline. DNA of the CDR3: TGTGCCAGCAGTGACTTCGTAGCCCACTATGGCTACACCTTC. It is translated as CASSDFVAHYGYTF.

The V gene is TRBV7-3, the J gene TRBJ2-1; 14 nucleotides align to TRBD2. Germline V gene data show CDR1 as SGHTA and CDR2 as FQGTGA. The CDR3 runs to 15 residues. V shed 4 bases, J shed 7 bases, and the junction held 3 bases outside the gene matches. The CDR3 loop reads CASSSGLAGDNEQFF. The CDR3 coding sequence is TGTGCCAGCAGCTCGGGACTAGCGGGAGATAATGAGCAGTTCTTC.